This T cell receptor beta chain originates from a study of T cell changes during pregnancy in multiple sclerosis. The CDR3 has 17 residues. J gave up 6 bases and V 4 bases, and 14 bases lay outside the gene matches. Produced via immunoSEQ multiplex PCR; TCRdb's table is partial and in-frame only. The profile shows about 100,000 clones, 80% to 95% of them singletons. The receptor was isolated from a female donor with multiple sclerosis, enrolled in a pregnancy study. The sequencing used peripheral blood, collected after pregnancy. This rearrangement joins TRBV5-7 to TRBJ1-4, with 8 nucleotides matching TRBD1. TRBV5-7 is assigned to the ORF class and has an uncertain function. Here the CDR3 DNA reads TGTGCCAGCAGCCCAGACAGGGGCCGGCTATTGTATGAAAAACTGTTTTTT. This encodes CASSPDRGRLLYEKLFF.